A selection of T cell receptor beta chains follows, all from one sample in a study of T cell responses to AZD1222 COVID-19 vaccine. This table comes from immunoSEQ multiplex PCR, and its TCRdb copy is limited to in-frame clones, with some not included. Of about 130,000 clones in the sample, 90% were seen once. Sequenced here: peripheral blood, sampled on day 0 of AZD1222 vaccination. Source of these receptors: an adult in good health. Both conserved end residues are part of each CDR3. The D gene is left open where the match is weak.

>TRBJ1-1|.|TRBV19
CASSITGYRSMNTEAFF
>TRBJ2-7|TRBD2|TRBV5-4
CASSRSSGRIYEQYF
>TRBJ1-1|TRBD1|TRBV19
CASSMEDRGGTEAFF
>TRBJ2-7|.|TRBV6-5
CASSTVRISYEQYF
>TRBJ2-7|TRBD1|TRBV5-6
CASSFNVQGNEQYF
>TRBJ1-1|TRBD1|TRBV7-8
CASSPGRRGRETEAFF
>TRBJ2-3|.|TRBV5-1
CASSKGSSTDTQYF
>TRBJ1-1|.|TRBV4-1
CASSQDLRGTEAFF
>TRBJ2-1|TRBD1|TRBV10-3
CAITGQGGPGGQFF
>TRBJ1-2|TRBD1|TRBV12-3/TRBV12-4
CASSQGARGYTF
>TRBJ1-6|.|TRBV20-1
CSASAGGSPLHF
>TRBJ2-1|.|TRBV5-4
CASSLVTATYNEQFF
>TRBJ1-1|.|TRBV4-1
CASSQVQGVNTEAFF
>TRBJ1-5|.|TRBV4-3
CASSRLYRADQPQHF
>TRBJ1-2|.|TRBV20-1
CSASRSKDGYTF
>TRBJ1-4|TRBD1|TRBV10-3
CAISEYTDRAGEKLFF
>TRBJ2-7|.|TRBV6-5
CASRADTNYEQYF
>TRBJ1-5|.|TRBV27
CASSFLALGNQPQHF
>TRBJ2-2|TRBD2|TRBV6-2/TRBV6-3
CASSLLAGGLTGELFF
>TRBJ2-1|TRBD2|TRBV30
CAWTSGMSYEQFF
>TRBJ2-3|TRBD2|TRBV2
CASPAGRGNTDTQYF
>TRBJ1-1|.|TRBV28
CASSFPTGVGMNTEAFF